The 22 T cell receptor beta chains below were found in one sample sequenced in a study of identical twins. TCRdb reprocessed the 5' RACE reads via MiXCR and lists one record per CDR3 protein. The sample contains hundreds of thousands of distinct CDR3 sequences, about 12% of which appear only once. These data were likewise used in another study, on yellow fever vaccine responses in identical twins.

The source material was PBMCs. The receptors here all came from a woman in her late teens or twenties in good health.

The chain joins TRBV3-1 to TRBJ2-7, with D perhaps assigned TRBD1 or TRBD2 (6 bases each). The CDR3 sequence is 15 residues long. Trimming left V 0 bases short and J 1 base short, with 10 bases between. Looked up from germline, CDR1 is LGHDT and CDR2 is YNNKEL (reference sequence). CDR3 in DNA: TGTGCCAGCAGCCAAGAGGCGGGGACATCCTACGAGCAGTACGTC. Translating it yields CASSQEAGTSYEQYV.

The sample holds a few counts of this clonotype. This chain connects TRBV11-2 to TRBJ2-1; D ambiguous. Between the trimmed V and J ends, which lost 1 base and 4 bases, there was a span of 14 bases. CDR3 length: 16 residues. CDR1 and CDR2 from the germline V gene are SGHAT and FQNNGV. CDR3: CASSLVGPPRYNEQFF. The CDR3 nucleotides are TGTGCCAGCAGCTTAGTTGGCCCGCCTCGGTACAATGAGCAGTTCTTC.

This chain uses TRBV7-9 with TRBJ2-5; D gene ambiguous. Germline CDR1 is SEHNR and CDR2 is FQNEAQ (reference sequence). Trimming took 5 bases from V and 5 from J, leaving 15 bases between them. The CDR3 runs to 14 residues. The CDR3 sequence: CASSRDGLWETQYF. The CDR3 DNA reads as TGTGCCAGCAGCCGCGACGGGCTATGGGAGACCCAGTACTTC.

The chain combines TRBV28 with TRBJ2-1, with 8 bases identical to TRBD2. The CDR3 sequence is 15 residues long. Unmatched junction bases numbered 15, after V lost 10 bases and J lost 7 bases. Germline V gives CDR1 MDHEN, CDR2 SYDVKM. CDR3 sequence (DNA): TGTGCCATGGGACTCGGGGGGGCCGTGGGGAATGAGCAGTTCTTC. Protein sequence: CAMGLGGAVGNEQFF.

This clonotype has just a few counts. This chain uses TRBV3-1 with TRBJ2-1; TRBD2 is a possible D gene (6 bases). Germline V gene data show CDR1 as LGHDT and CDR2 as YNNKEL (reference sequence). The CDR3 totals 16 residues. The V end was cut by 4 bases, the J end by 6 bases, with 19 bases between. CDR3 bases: TGTGCCAGCAGCCCGACCGGGACGTTGGGGGGCAATGAGCAGTTCTTC. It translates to CASSPTGTLGGNEQFF.

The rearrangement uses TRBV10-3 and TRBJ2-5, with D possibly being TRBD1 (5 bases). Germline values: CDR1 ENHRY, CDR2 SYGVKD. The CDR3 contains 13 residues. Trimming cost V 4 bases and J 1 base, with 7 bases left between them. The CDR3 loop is CAISGTIQETQYF. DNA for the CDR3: TGTGCCATCAGTGGGACAATCCAAGAGACCCAGTACTTC.

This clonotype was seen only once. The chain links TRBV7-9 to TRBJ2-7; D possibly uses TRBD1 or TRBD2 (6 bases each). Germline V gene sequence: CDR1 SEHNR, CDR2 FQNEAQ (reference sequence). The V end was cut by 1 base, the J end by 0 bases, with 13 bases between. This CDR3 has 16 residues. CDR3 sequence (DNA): TGTGCCAGCAGCTTAGTACTCTGGGGGGCCTCCTACGAGCAGTACTTC. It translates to CASSLVLWGASYEQYF.

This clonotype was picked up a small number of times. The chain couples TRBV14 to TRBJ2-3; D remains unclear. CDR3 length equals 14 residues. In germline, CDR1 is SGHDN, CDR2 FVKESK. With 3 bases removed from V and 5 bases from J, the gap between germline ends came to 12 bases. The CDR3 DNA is TGTGCCAGCAGCCACCAAGATACTGGAGATACGCAGTATTTT. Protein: CASSHQDTGDTQYF.

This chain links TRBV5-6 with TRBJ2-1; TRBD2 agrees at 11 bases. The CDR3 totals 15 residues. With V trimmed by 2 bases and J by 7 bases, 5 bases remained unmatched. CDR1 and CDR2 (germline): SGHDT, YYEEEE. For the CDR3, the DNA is TGTGCCAGCAGCTTTCCTAGCGGGAGGTCAAATGAGCAGTTCTTC. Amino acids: CASSFPSGRSNEQFF.

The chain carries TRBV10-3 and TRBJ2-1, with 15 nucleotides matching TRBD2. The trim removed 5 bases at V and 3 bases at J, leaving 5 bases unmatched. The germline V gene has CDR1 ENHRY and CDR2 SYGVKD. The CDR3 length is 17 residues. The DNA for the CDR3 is TGTGCCATCAGTTCGGGACTAGCGGGAGGCAGCTACAATGAGCAGTTCTTC. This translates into CAISSGLAGGSYNEQFF.

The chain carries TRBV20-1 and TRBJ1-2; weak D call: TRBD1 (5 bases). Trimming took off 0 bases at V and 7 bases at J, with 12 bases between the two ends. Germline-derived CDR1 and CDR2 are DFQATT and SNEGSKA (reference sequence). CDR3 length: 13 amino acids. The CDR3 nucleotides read TGCAGTGCTAGAGAGGGGGGAAAAGGTGGCTACACCTTC. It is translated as CSAREGGKGGYTF.

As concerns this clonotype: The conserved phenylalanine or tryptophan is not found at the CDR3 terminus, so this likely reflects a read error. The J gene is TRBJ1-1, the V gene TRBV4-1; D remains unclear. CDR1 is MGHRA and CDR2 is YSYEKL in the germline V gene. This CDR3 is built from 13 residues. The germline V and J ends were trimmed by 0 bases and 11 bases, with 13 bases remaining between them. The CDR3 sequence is CASSQEGLLEAFL. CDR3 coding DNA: TGCGCCAGCAGCCAAGAAGGCCTCCTAGAGGCTTTCCTT.

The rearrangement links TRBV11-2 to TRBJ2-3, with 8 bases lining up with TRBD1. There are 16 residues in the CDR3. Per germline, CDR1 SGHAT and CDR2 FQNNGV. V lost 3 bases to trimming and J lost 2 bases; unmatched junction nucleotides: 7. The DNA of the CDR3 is TGTGCCAGCAGCTTTGCGGACAGGGTAGACACAGATACGCAGTATTTT. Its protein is CASSFADRVDTDTQYF.

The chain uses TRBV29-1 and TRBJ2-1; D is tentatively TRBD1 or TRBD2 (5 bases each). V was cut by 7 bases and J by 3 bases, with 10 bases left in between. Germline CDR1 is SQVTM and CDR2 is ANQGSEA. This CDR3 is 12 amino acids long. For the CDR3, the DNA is TGCAGCGGAGGGACGGTCTACAATGAGCAGTTCTTC. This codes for CSGGTVYNEQFF.

The CDR3 region is CASSLDSLAGARRYTGELFF. In DNA, the CDR3 is TGCGCCAGCAGCTTGGACTCCCTAGCGGGAGCTCGCCGGTACACCGGGGAGCTGTTTTTT. This sequence joins TRBV5-1 and TRBJ2-2; TRBD2 aligns across 10 bases. V shed 0 bases, J shed 3 bases, and the junction held 14 bases outside the gene matches. The CDR3 loop spans 20 amino acids. Per the germline V gene, CDR1 is SGHRS and CDR2 is YFSETQ. Full variable domain (missing parts from reference TRBV5-1 and TRBJ2-2): KAGVTQTPRYLIKTRGQQVTLSCSPISGHRSVSWYQQTPGQGLQFLFEYFSETQRNKGNFPGRFSGRQFSNSRSEMNVSTLELGDSALYLCASSLDSLAGARRYTGELFFGEGSRLTVL.

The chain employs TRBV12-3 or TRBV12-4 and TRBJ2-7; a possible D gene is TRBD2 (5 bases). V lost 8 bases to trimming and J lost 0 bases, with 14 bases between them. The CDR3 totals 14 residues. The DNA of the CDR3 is TGTGCCAGCTGGCGGACTGGAAGCTCCTACGAGCAGTACTTC. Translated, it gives CASWRTGSSYEQYF.

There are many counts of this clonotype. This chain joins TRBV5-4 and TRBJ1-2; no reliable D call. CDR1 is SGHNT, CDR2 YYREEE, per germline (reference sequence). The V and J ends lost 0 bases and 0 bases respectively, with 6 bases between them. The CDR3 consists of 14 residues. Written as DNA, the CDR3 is TGTGCCAGCAGCTTGGGCCTGACTAACTATGGCTACACCTTC. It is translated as CASSLGLTNYGYTF.

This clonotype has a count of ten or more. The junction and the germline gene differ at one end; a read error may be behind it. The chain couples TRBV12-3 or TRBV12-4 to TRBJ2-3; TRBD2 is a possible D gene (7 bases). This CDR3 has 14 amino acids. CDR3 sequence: CASSLGGGTDTQYF. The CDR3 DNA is TGTGCCAGCAGCTTAGGGGGGGGCACAGATACGCAGTATTTT.

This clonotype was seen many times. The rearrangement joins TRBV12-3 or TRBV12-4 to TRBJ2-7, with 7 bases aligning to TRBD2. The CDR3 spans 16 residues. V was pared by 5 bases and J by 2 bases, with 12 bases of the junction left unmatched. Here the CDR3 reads CASSQGRLAVTYEQYF. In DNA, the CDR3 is TGTGCCAGCAGTCAGGGAAGGCTAGCGGTAACCTACGAGCAGTACTTC.

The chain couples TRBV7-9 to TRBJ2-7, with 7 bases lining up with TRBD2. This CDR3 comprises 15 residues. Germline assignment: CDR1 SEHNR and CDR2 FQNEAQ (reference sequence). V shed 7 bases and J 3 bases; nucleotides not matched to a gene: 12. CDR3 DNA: TGTGCCAGCACCCCGGGGGGAAGCACACTCTACGAGCAGTACTTC. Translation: CASTPGGSTLYEQYF.

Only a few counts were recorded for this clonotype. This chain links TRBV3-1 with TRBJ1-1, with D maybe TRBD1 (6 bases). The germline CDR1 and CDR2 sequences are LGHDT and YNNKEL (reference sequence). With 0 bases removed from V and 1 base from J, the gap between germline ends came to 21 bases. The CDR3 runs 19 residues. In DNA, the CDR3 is TGTGCCAGCAGCCAAGATGACCGGGGGCAGATACTACAGAACACTGAAGCTTTCTTT. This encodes CASSQDDRGQILQNTEAFF. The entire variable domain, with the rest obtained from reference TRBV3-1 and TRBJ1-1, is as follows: DTAVSQTPKYLVTQMGNDKSIKCEQNLGHDTMYWYKQDSKKFLKIMFSYNNKELIINETVPNRFSPKSPDKAHLNLHINSLELGDSAVYFCASSQDDRGQILQNTEAFFGQGTRLTVV.

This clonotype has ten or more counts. CDR3 nucleotide sequence: TGCAGCGGCTCCGGTACTAGCGGTTTTCAATACAATGAGCAGTTCTTC. Translation: CSGSGTSGFQYNEQFF. This chain uses TRBV29-1 with TRBJ2-1; 8 bases map to TRBD2. The V segment lost 7 bases and the J segment 4 bases; nucleotides outside the gene matches: 15. CDR3 size: 16 residues. Germline V gene lookup returns CDR1 SQVTM and CDR2 ANQGSEA.